This record looks at one TCR beta chain sequence and its context. TCRdb keeps only in-frame clones here, not all; method: immunoSEQ multiplex PCR. The table records roughly 250,000 clones, roughly 80% of them present only once. The V and J ends lost 3 bases and 10 bases, in that order; junction bases with no gene match: 12. The CDR3 contains 15 residues. Germline V gene data show CDR1 as GTSNPN and CDR2 as SVGIG (reference sequence). This entry is derived from a study of blood T cell repertoires in COVID-19. Study summary: There were acute and convalescent COVID-19 samples, and they came from the United States, Italy and Spain. T cells, B-cell-depleted T cells, or PBMCs supplied cDNA or gDNA.

The genes are TRBV30 and TRBJ1-6; TRBD1 matches 7 bases. The material sequenced was peripheral blood. The TCR originated in a woman between 35 and 50 years old with active or convalescent COVID-19. CDR3 loop: CAWSDLRGRGSPLHF. CDR3 nucleotide sequence: TGTGCCTGGAGCGACTTGAGGGGGCGGGGATCACCCCTCCACTTT.